This record looks at one TCR beta chain sequence and its context. The V and J ends lost 6 bases and 1 base, in that order; junction bases with no gene match: 8. The CDR3 runs 16 residues. From germline, CDR1 is MNHNY and CDR2 SVGAGI (reference sequence). This sample was taken from a study of blood T cell repertoires in COVID-19. Measured with immunoSEQ multiplex PCR; TCRdb has only the in-frame clones, and not every one. The table shows some 230,000 clones, with 85% occurring only once. The chain uses TRBV6-6 and TRBJ1-4; 7 bases line up with TRBD1. The TCR comes from a man aged 40-55 years with acute or convalescent COVID-19. Sequencing used peripheral blood. The CDR3 reads CASSLRQGRTNEKLFF. The CDR3 region has the DNA TGTGCCAGCAGCCTTAGACAGGGAAGAACTAATGAAAAACTGTTTTTT.